Reported below is one TCR beta chain. Its target is not known. The record originates from a study of human T cells and chemical hapten exposure. Turning to the study itself: On the upper back, patch tests were applied with 0.01% DPC and read at 6 days. Affected patients, primarily female, had alopecia areata, totalis or universalis. Broader study findings: Counts of TCRs expanded at PT1 correlated positively with patch test score.

The length of the CDR3 is 17 residues. TCRdb re-analysed the RACE reads in MiXCR, keeping a single row per CDR3 protein. The sample lists under 200,000 distinct CDR3 sequences; roughly 14% were seen once. Time point reported: patch test 1, 2 weeks after DPC sensitization. Treatment noted: therapeutic diphenylcyclopropenone sensitization with weekly scalp DPC. Blood draws came before every patch-test application. The V call is TRBV1, the J call TRBJ1-3. TRBV1 is an annotated pseudogene. Sequencing used whole blood, obtained in connection with sensitization to the hapten diphenylcyclopropenone (DPC). This clonotype was obtained from a woman aged 30 to 39 with alopecia areata. Some clones in this sample may be carry-over from other donors' samples. CDR3 sequence: CTSSQDELLPSGNTIYF. CDR3 sequence (DNA): TGCACCAGCAGCCAAGATGAACTTCTTCCCTCTGGAAACACCATATATTTT.